This T cell receptor beta chain was captured by sequencing in a study of cytomegalovirus exposure and HLA in healthy donors. The PCR ran on 60 Vbeta and 13 Jbeta primers. Data came from immunoSEQ multiplex PCR; TCRdb stores just in-frame clones and leaves some out. The data contain roughly 180,000 clones, roughly a tenth of them singletons. The CDR3 has 12 amino acids. Unmatched junction bases numbered 4, after V lost 5 bases and J lost 7 bases. CDR1 and CDR2 from the germline V gene are SQVTM and ANQGSEA. Sequencing used PBMCs. The chain couples TRBV29-1 to TRBJ2-2; 7 nucleotides align to TRBD1. This TCR came from a woman between 25 and 40 years old in good health and CMV-seropositive. The CDR3 region is CSVYRGGGELFF. CDR3 nucleotides: TGCAGCGTTTACAGGGGCGGCGGGGAGCTGTTTTTT.